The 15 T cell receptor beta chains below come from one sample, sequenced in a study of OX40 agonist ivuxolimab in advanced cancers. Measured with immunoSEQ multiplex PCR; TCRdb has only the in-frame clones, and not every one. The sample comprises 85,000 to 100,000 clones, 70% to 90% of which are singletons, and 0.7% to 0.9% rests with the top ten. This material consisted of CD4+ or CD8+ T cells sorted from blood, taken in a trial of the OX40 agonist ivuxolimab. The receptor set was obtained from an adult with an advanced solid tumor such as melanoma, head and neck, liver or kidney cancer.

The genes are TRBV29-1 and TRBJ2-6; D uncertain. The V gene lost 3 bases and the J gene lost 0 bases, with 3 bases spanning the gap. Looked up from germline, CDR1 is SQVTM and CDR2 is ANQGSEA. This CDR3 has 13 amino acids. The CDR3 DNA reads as TGCAGCGTTGAGATCTCTGGGGCCAACGTCCTGACTTTC. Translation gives CSVEISGANVLTF.

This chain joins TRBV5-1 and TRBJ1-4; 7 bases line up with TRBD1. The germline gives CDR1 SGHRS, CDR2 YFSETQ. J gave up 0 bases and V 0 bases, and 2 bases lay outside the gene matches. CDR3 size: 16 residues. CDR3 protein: CASSLGQGATNEKLFF. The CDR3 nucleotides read TGCGCCAGCAGCTTGGGACAGGGAGCAACTAATGAAAAACTGTTTTTT.

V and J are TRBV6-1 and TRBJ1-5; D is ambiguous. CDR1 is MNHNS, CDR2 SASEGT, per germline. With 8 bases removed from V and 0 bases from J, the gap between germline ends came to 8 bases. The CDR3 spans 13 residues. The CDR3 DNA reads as TGTGCCAGCCAAGAGTATAGCAATCAGCCCCAGCATTTT. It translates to CASQEYSNQPQHF.

The CDR3 loop reads CAWRLGTYNEQFF. CDR3 sequence (DNA): TGTGCCTGGAGACTCGGTACATACAATGAGCAGTTCTTC. This chain uses TRBV30 with TRBJ2-1; D uncertain. Germline V gene lookup returns CDR1 GTSNPN and CDR2 SVGIG (reference sequence). V lost 3 bases and J lost 4, with 10 bases in between. The CDR3 covers 13 residues.

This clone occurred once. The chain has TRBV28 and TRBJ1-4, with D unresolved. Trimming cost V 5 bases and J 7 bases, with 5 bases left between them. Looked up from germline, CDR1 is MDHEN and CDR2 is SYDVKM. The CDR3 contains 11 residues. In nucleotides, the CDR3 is TGTGCCAGCAGTATAAGTGAAAAACTGTTTTTT. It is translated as CASSISEKLFF.

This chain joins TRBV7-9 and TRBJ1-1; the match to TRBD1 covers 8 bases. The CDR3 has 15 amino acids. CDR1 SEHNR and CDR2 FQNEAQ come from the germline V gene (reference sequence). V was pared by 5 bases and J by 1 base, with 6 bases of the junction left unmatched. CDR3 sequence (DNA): TGTGCCAGCAGCCCAGACGGGACAGGGAACACTGAAGCTTTCTTT. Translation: CASSPDGTGNTEAFF.

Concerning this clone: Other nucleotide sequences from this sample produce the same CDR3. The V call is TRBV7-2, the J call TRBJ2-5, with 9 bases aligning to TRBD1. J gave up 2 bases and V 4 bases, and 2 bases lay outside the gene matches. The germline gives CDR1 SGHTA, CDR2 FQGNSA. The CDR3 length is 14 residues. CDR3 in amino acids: CASSYGTGQETQYF. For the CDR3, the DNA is TGTGCCAGCAGCTATGGGACAGGGCAAGAGACCCAGTACTTC.

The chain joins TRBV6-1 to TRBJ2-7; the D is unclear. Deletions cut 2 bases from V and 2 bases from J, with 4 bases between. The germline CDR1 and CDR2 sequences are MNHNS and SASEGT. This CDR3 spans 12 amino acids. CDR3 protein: CASSESAYEQYF. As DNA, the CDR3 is TGTGCCAGCAGTGAAAGCGCCTACGAGCAGTACTTC.

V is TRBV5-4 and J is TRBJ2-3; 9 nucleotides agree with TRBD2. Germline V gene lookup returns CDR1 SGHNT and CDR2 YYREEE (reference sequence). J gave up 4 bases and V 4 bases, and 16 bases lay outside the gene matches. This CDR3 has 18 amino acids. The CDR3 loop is CASSPHGSWASGADTQYF. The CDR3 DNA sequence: TGTGCCAGCAGCCCCCATGGTTCCTGGGCTAGCGGGGCAGATACGCAGTATTTT.

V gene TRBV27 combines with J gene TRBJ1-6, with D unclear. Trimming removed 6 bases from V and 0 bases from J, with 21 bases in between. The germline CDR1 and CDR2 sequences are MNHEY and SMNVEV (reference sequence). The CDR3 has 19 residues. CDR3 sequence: CASSSFSGAASSYNSPLHF. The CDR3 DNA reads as TGTGCCAGCAGCAGTTTCTCAGGAGCAGCCAGCTCCTATAATTCACCCCTCCACTTT.

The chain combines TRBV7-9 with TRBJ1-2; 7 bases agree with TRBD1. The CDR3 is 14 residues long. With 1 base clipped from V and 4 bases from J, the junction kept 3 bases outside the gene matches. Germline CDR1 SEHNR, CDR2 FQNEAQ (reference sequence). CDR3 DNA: TGTGCCAGCAGCTTAGGACAGGGCAGCTATGGCTACACCTTC. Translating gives CASSLGQGSYGYTF.

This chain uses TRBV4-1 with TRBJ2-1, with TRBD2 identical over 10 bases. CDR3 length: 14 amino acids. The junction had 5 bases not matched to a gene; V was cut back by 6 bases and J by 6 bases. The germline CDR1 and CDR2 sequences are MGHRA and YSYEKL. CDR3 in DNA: TGCGCCAGCAGGGCTAGCGGGGGTATCAATGAGCAGTTCTTC. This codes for CASRASGGINEQFF.

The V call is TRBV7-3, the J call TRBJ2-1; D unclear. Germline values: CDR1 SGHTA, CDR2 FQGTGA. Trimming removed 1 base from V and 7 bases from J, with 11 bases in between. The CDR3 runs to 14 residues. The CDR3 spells CASSLNLGQNEQFF. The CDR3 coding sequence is TGTGCCAGCAGCTTAAACTTAGGGCAGAATGAGCAGTTCTTC. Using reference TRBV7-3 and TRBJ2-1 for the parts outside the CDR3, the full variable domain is GAGVSQTPSNKVTEKGKYVELRCDPISGHTALYWYRQSLGQGPEFLIYFQGTGAADDSGLPNDRFFAVRPEGSVSTLKIQRTERGDSAVYLCASSLNLGQNEQFFGPGTRLTVL.

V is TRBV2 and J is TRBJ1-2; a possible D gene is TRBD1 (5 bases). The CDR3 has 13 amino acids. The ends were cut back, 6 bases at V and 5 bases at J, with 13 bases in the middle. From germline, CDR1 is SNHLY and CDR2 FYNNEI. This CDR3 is CASRGGAGYGYTF. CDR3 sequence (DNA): TGTGCCAGCAGGGGAGGGGCGGGGTATGGCTACACCTTC.

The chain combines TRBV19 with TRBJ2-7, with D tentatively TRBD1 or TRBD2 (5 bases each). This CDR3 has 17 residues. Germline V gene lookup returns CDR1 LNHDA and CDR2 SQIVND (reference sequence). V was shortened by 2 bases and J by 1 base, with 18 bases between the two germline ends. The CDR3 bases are TGTGCCAGTAGTATACGACAGAATTCTGGGGGATCCTACGAGCAGTACTTC. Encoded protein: CASSIRQNSGGSYEQYF.